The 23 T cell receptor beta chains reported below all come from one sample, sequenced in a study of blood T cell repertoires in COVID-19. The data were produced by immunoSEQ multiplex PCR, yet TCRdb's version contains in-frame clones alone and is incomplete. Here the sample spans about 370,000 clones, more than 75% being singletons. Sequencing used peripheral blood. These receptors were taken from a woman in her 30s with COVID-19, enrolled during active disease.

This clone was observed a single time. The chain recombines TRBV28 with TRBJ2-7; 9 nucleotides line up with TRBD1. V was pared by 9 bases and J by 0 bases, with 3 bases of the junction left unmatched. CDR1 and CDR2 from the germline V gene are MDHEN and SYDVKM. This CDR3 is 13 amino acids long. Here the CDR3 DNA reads TGTGCCAGTAGACAGGGGGTCTCCTACGAGCAGTACTTC. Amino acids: CASRQGVSYEQYF.

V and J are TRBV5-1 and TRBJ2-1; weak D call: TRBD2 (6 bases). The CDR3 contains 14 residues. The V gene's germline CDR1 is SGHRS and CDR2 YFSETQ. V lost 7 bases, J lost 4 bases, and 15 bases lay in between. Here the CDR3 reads CASRGGTLYNEQFF. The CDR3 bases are TGCGCCAGCCGAGGCGGGACCCTGTACAATGAGCAGTTCTTC.

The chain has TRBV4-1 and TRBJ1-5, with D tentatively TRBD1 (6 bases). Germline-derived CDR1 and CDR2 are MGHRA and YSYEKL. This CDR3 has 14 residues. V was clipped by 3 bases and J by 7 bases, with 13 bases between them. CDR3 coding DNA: TGCGCCAGCAGCCAGGCCCAGAGGGGGCAGCCCCAGCATTTT. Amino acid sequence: CASSQAQRGQPQHF.

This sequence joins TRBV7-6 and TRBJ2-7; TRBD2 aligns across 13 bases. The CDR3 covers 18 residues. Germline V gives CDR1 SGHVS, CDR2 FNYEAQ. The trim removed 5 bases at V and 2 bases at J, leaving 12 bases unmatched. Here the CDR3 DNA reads TGTGCCAGCAGCCCTGGACTAGCGGGAGTTCCCCGTCCCTACGAGCAGTACTTC. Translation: CASSPGLAGVPRPYEQYF.

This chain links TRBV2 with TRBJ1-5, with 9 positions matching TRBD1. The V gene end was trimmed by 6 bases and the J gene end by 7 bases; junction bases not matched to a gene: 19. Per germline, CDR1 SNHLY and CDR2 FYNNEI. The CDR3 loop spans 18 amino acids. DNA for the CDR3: TGTGCCAGCAGGGGAGCGGGACAGGGAACTAGTAGAAACCAGCCCCAGCATTTT. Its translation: CASRGAGQGTSRNQPQHF.

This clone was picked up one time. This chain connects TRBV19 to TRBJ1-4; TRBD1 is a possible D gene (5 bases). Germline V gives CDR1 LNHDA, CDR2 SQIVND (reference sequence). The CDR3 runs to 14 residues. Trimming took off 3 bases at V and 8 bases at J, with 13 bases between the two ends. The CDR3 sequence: CASSIEEGREKLFF. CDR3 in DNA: TGTGCCAGTAGTATCGAGGAGGGGCGAGAAAAACTGTTTTTT.

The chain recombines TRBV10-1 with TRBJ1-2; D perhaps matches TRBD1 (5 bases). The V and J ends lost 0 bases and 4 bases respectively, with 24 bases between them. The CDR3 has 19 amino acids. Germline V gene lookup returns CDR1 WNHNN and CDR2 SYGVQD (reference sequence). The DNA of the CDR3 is TGCGCCAGCAGTGAGTCGACCGCTTTTAGGGCCAGGGTGGTCTATGGCTACACCTTC. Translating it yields CASSESTAFRARVVYGYTF.

The CDR3 loop is CASSLDPRGNSPLHF. The CDR3 DNA follows: TGCGCCAGCAGCTTGGATCCCAGGGGTAATTCACCCCTCCACTTT. The V gene is TRBV5-1, the J gene TRBJ1-6, with TRBD1 as a possible D gene (6 bases). The CDR3 runs to 15 residues. Trimming pared 0 bases from V and 6 bases from J, leaving 10 bases between. Per the germline V gene, CDR1 is SGHRS and CDR2 is YFSETQ. Full variable domain (missing parts from reference TRBV5-1 and TRBJ1-6): KAGVTQTPRYLIKTRGQQVTLSCSPISGHRSVSWYQQTPGQGLQFLFEYFSETQRNKGNFPGRFSGRQFSNSRSEMNVSTLELGDSALYLCASSLDPRGNSPLHFGNGTRLTVT.

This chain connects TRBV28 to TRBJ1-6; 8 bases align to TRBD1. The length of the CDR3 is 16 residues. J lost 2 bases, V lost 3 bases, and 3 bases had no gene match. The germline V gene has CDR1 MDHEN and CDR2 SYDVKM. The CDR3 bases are TGTGCCAGCAGTTTGGACAGGGACCCCTATAATTCACCCCTCCACTTT. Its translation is CASSLDRDPYNSPLHF.

The CDR3 region is CAWGVYGDSNQPQHF. DNA of the CDR3: TGTGCCTGGGGCGTGTACGGGGATAGCAATCAGCCCCAGCATTTT. The chain combines TRBV30 with TRBJ1-5; D is uncertain. The V end was cut by 5 bases, the J end by 0 bases, with 14 bases between. This CDR3 is built from 15 residues. Germline-derived CDR1 and CDR2 are GTSNPN and SVGIG (reference sequence). Complete variable domain (other parts from reference TRBV30 and TRBJ1-5): SQTIHQWPATLVQPVGSPLSLECTVEGTSNPNLYWYRQAAGRGLQLLFYSVGIGQISSEVPQNLSASRPQDRQFILSSKKLLLSDSGFYLCAWGVYGDSNQPQHFGDGTRLSIL.

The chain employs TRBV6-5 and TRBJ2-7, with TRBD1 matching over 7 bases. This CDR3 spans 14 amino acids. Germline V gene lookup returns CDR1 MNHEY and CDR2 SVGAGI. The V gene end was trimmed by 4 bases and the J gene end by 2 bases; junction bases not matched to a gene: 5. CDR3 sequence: CASSSGTEPYEQYF. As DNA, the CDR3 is TGTGCCAGCAGTTCCGGGACAGAACCCTACGAGCAGTACTTC.

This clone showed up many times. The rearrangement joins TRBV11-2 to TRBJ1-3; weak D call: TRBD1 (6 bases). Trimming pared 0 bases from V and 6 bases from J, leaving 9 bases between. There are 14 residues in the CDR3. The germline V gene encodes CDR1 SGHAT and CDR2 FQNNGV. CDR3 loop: CASSLDQGSNTIYF. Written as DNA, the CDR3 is TGTGCCAGCAGCTTAGATCAGGGGTCAAACACCATATATTTT. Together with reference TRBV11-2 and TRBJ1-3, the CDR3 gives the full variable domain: EAGVAQSPRYKIIEKRQSVAFWCNPISGHATLYWYQQILGQGPKLLIQFQNNGVVDDSQLPKDRFSAERLKGVDSTLKIQPAKLEDSAVYLCASSLDQGSNTIYFGEGSWLTVV.

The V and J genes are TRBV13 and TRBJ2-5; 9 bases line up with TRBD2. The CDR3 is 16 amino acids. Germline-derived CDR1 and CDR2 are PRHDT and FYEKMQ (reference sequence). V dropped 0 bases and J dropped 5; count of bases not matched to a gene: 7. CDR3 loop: CASSLGLAGVGETQYF. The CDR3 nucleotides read TGTGCCAGCAGCTTAGGGTTAGCGGGAGTAGGGGAGACCCAGTACTTC.

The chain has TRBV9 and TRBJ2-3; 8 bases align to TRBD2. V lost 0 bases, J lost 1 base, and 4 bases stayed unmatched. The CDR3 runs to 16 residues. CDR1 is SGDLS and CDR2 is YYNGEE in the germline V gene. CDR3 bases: TGTGCCAGCAGCGTAGACCCAGCGGGAGGCACAGATACGCAGTATTTT. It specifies CASSVDPAGGTDTQYF. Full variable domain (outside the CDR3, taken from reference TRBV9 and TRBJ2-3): DSGVTQTPKHLITATGQRVTLRCSPRSGDLSVYWYQQSLDQGLQFLIQYYNGEERAKGNILERFSAQQFPDLHSELNLSSLELGDSALYFCASSVDPAGGTDTQYFGPGTRLTVL.

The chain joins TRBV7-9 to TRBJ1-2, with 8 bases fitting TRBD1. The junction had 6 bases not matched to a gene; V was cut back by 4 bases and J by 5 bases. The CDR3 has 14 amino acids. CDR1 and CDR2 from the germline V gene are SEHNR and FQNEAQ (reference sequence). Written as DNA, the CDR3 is TGTGCCAGCAGCTCCCAGGGGGCGGGGTATGGCTACACCTTC. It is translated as CASSSQGAGYGYTF.

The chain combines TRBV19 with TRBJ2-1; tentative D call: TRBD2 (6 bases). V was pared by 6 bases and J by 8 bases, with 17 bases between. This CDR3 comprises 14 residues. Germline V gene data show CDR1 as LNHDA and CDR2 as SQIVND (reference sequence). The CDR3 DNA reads TGTGCCAGTAGCCCAGCCGGAGGGCCAGATGAGCAGTTCTTC. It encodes CASSPAGGPDEQFF.

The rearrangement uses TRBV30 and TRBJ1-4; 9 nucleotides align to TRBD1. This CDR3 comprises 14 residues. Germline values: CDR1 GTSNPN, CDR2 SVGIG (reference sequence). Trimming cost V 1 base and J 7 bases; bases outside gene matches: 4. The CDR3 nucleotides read TGTGCCTGGAGTGGTGGGACAGGGCGTGAAAAACTGTTTTTT. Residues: CAWSGGTGREKLFF.

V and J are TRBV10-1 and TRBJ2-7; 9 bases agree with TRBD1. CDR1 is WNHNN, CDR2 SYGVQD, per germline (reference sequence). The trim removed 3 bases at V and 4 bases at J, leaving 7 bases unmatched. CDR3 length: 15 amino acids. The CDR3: CASSEEGQGRYEQYF. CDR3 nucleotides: TGCGCCAGCAGTGAAGAGGGACAGGGAAGATACGAGCAGTACTTC.

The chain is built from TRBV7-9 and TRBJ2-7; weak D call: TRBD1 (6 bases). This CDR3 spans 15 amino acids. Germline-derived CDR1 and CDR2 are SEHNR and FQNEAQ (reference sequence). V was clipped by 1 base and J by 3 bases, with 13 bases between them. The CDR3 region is CASSLGAGAVYEQYF. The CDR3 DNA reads TGTGCCAGCAGCTTAGGGGCAGGGGCCGTCTACGAGCAGTACTTC.

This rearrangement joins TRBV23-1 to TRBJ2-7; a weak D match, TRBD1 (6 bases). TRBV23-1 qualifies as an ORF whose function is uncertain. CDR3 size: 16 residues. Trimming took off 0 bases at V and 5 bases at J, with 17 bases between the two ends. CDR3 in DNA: TGCGCCAGCAGTCAATCAGGGGCGGACAGCGCGGACGAGCAGTACTTC. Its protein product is CASSQSGADSADEQYF.

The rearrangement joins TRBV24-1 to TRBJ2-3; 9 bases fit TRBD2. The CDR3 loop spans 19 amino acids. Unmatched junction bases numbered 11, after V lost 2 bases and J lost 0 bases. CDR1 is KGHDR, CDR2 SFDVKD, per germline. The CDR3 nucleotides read TGTGCCACCAGTGATTCCCGAGCGGGAGGCCTCCGTAGCACAGATACGCAGTATTTT. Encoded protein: CATSDSRAGGLRSTDTQYF.

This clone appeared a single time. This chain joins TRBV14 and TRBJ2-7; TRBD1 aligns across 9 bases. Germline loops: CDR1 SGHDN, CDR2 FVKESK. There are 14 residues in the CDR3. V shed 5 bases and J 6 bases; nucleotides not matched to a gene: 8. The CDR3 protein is CASSSGQGFPEQYF. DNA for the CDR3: TGTGCCAGCAGCAGTGGACAGGGGTTTCCCGAGCAGTACTTC.

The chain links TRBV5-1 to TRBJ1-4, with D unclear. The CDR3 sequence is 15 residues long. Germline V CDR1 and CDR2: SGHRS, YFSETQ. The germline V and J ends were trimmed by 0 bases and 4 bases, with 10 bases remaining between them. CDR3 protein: CASSLGPSINEKLFF. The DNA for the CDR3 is TGCGCCAGCAGCTTGGGCCCGTCTATTAATGAAAAACTGTTTTTT.